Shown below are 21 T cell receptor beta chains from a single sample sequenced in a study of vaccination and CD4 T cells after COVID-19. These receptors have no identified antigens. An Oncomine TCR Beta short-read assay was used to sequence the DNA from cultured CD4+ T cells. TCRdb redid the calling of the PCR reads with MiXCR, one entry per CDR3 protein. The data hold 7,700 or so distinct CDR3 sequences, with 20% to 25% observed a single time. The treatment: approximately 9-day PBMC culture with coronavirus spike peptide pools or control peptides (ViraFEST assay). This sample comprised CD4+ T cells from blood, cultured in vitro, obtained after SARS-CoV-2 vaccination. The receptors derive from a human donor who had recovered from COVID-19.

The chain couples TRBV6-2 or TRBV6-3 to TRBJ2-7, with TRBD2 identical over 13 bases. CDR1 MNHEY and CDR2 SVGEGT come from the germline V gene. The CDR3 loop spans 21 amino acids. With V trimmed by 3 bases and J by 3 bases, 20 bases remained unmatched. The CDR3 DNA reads TGTGCCAGCAGTTATCCATCCCCTGCTGCGAAAAGGACTAGCGGGGGCTACGAGCAGTACTTC. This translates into CASSYPSPAAKRTSGGYEQYF.

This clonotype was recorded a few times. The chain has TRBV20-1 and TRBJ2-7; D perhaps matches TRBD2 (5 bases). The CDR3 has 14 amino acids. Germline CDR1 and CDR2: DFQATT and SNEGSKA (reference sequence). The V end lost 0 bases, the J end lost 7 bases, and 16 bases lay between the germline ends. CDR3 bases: TGCAGTGCTAGAGACCGGGTCTATTCGGGGGAGCAGTACTTC. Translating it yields CSARDRVYSGEQYF.

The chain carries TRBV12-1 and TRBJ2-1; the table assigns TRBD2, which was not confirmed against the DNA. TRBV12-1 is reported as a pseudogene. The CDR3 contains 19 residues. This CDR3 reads CASSFVGTSGPHYYNEQFF. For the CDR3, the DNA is TGTGCCAGCAGCTTTGTGGGGACTAGCGGGCCCCATTACTACAATGAGCAGTTCTTC.

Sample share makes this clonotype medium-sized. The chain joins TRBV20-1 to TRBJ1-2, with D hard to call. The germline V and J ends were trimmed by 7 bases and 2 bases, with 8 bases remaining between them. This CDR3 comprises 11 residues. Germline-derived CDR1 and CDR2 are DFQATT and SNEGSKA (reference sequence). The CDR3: CSGRPNYGYTF. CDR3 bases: TGCAGTGGACGGCCAAACTATGGCTACACCTTC.

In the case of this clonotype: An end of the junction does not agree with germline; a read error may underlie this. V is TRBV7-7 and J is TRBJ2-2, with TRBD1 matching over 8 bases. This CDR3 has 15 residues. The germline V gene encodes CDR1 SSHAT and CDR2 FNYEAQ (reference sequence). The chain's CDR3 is CASSAGQGGTGELFF. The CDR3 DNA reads TGTGCTAGCAGCGCAGGACAGGGTGGTACCGGGGAGCTGTTTTTT.

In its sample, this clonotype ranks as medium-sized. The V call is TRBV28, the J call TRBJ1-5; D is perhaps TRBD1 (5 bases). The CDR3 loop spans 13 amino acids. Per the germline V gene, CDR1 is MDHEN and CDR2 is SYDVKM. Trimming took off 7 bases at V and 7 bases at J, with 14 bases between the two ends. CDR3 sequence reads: CASNREGRQPQHF. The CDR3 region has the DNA TGTGCCAGCAACCGTGAGGGGAGGCAGCCCCAGCATTTT.

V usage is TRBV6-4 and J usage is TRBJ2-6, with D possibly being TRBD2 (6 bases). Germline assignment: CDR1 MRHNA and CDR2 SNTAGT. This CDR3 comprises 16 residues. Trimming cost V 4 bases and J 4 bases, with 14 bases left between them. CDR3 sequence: CASSASGGAGANVLTF. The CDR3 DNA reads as TGTGCCAGCAGTGCCAGCGGAGGGGCAGGGGCCAACGTCCTGACTTTC.

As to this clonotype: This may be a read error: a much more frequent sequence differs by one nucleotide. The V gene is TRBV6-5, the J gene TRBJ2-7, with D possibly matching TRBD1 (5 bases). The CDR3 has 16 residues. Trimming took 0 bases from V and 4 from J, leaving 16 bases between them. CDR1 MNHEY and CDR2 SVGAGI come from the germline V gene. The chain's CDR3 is CASSYSGHDRPYEQYF. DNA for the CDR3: TGTGCCAGCAGTTACTCGGGGCATGATCGCCCTTACGAGCAGTACTTC.

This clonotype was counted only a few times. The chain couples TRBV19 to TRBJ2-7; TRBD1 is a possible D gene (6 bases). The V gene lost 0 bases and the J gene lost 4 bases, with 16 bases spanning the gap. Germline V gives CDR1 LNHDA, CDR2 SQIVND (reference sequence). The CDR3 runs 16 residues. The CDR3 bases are TGTGCCAGTAGTATAGATTCCACAGGGAATGGTTACGAGCAGTACTTC. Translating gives CASSIDSTGNGYEQYF.

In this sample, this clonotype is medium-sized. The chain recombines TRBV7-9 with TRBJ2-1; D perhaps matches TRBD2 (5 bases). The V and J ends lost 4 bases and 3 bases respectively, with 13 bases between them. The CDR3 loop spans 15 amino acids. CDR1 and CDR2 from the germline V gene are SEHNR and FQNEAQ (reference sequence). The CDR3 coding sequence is TGTGCCAGCAGCTCCCCGGGATCCTACTACAATGAGCAGTTCTTC. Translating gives CASSSPGSYYNEQFF.

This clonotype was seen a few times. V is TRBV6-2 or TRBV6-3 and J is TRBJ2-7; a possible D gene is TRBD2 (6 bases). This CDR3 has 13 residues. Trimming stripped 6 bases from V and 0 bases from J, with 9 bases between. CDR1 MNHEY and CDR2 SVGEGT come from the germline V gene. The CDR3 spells CASRSSDSYEQYF. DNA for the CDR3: TGTGCCAGCAGGTCTAGCGACTCCTACGAGCAGTACTTC.

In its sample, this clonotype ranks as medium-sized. In nucleotides, the CDR3 is TGCAGTGTTTACCCGGGAGGTAGGGCTGATGAGCAGTTCTTC. Its protein is CSVYPGGRADEQFF. The chain links TRBV20-1 to TRBJ2-1; 7 bases fit TRBD2. The CDR3 runs to 14 residues. In germline, CDR1 is DFQATT, CDR2 SNEGSKA (reference sequence). V trimming: 7 bases; J trimming: 8 bases; junction bases outside the gene matches: 14.

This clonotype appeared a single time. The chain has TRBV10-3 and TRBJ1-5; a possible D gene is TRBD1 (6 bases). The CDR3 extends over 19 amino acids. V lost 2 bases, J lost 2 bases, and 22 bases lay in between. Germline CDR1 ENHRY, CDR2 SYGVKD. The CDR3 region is CAISERGVGRGGGNQPQHF. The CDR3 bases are TGTGCCATCAGTGAGCGGGGGGTCGGCAGGGGTGGGGGCAATCAGCCCCAGCATTTT.

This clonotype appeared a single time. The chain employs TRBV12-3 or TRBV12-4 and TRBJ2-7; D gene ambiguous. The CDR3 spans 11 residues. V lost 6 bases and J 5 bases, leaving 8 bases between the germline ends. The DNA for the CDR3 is TGTGCCAGCAGCCTAAGGAACGAGCAGTACTTC. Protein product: CASSLRNEQYF.

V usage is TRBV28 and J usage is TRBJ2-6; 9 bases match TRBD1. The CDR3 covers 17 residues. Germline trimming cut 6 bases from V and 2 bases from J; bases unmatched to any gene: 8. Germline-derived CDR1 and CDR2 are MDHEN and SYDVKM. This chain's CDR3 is CASSLWTGEPGANVLTF. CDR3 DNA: TGTGCCAGCAGCCTTTGGACAGGGGAGCCTGGGGCCAACGTCCTGACTTTC. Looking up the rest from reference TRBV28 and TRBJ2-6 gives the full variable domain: DVKVTQSSRYLVKRTGEKVFLECVQDMDHENMFWYRQDPGLGLRLIYFSYDVKMKEKGDIPEGYSVSREKKERFSLILESASTNQTSMYLCASSLWTGEPGANVLTFGAGSRLTVL.

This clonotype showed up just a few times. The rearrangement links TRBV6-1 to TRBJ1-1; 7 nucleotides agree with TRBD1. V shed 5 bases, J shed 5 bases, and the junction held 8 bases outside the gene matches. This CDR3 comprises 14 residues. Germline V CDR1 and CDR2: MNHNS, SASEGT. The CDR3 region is CASSRGRTGTEAFF. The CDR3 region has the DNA TGTGCCAGCAGTAGGGGGCGGACAGGAACTGAAGCTTTCTTT.

The CDR3 region has the DNA TGTGCCACCAGTGATCGGCGGACAGGTTATACTGAAGCTTTCTTT. Translation: CATSDRRTGYTEAFF. The V and J genes are TRBV24-1 and TRBJ1-1, with TRBD1 matching over 7 bases. CDR1 KGHDR and CDR2 SFDVKD come from the germline V gene. This CDR3 has 15 amino acids. Losses at the gene ends were 3 bases for V and 5 bases for J; bases not matched to a gene: 8.

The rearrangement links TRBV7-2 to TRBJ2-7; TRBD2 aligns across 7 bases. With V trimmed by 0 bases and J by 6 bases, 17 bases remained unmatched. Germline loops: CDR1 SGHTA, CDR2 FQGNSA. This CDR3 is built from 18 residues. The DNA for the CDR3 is TGTGCCAGCAGCTTAGCGGGGGGAATGGGCGGGAGAGAAACCGAGCAGTACTTC. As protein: CASSLAGGMGGRETEQYF.

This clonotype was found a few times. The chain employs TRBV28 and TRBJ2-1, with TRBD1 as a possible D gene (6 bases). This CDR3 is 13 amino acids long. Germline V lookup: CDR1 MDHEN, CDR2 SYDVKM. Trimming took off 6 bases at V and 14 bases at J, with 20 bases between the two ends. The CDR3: CASRGAGVQVKFF. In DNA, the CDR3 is TGTGCCAGCAGGGGTGCAGGGGTCCAGGTTAAGTTCTTC.

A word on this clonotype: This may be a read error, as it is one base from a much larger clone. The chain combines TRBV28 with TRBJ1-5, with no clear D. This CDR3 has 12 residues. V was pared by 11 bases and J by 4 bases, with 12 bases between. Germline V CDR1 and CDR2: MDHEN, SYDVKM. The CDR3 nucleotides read TGTGCCGGCAAAGTCGCTAATCAGCCCCAGCATTTT. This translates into CAGKVANQPQHF.

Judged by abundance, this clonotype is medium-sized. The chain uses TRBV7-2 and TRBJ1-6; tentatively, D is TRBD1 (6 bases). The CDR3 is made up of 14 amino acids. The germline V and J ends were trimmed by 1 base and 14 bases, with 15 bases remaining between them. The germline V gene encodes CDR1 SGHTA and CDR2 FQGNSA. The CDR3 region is CASSLDLGAIALHF. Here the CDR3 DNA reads TGTGCCAGCAGCTTAGATCTGGGGGCGATTGCCCTCCACTTT.